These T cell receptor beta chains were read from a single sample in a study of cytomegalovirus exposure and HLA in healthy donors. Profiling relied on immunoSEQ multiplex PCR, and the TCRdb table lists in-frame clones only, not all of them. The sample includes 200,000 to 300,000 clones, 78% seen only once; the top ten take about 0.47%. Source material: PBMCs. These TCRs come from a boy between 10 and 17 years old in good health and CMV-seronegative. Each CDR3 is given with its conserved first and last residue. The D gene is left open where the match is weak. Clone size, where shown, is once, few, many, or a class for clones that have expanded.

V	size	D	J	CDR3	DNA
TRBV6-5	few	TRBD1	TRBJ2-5	CASSWGTAQETQYF	TGTGCCAGCAGTTGGGGGACAGCCCAAGAGACCCAGTACTTC
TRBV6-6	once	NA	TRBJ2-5	CASSYGRVRGETQYF	TGTGCCAGCAGTTACGGGAGAGTACGTGGAGAGACCCAGTACTTC
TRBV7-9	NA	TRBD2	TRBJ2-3	CASSLEAGEADTQYF	TGTGCCAGCAGCTTAGAAGCGGGAGAGGCAGATACGCAGTATTTT
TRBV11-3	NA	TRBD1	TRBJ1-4	CASSLRGQGSGKLFF	TGTGCCAGCAGCTTAAGGGGACAGGGTAGCGGAAAACTGTTTTTT
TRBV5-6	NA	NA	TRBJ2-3	CASSFLGGARTDTQYF	TGTGCCAGCAGCTTTCTCGGCGGGGCTCGCACAGATACGCAGTATTTT
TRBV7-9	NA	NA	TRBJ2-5	CASSWTEGEETQYF	TGTGCCAGCAGCTGGACAGAGGGAGAAGAGACCCAGTACTTC
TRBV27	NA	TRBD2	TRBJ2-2	CASSWLAGPSNTGELFF	TGTGCCAGCAGTTGGCTAGCGGGACCTTCGAACACCGGGGAGCTGTTTTTT
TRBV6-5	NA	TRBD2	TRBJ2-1	CASSYSSGNGDEQFF	TGTGCCAGCAGTTACTCTAGCGGGAACGGCGATGAGCAGTTCTTC
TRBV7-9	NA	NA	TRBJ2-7	CASSLGGGAEQYF	TGTGCCAGCAGCTTAGGTGGAGGCGCCGAGCAGTACTTC
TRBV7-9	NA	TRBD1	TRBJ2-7	CASSRDRGYEQYF	TGTGCCAGCAGCAGGGACAGGGGTTACGAGCAGTACTTC
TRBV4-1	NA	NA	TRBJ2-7	CASSQAHGGVYEQYF	TGCGCCAGCAGCCAAGCTCACGGCGGAGTCTACGAGCAGTACTTC
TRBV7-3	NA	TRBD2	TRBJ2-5	CASSDGLAGEETQYF	TGTGCCAGCAGCGACGGACTAGCGGGGGAAGAGACCCAGTACTTC
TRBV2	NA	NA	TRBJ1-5	CASVSTGDNQPQHF	TGTGCCAGCGTATCGACAGGAGATAATCAGCCCCAGCATTTT
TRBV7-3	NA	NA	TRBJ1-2	CASSLTGGTPNYGYTF	TGTGCCAGCAGCTTAACGGGGGGGACACCTAACTATGGCTACACCTTC
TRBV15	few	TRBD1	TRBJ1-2	CATSRGDRSYGYTF	TGTGCCACCAGCAGGGGGGACAGAAGCTATGGCTACACCTTC
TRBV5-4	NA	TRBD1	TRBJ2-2	CASSDRGSAGELFF	TGTGCCAGCAGCGACAGGGGGTCCGCCGGGGAGCTGTTTTTT
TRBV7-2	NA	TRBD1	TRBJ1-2	CASSTRQGAYGYTF	TGTGCCAGCAGCACGAGACAGGGAGCCTATGGCTACACCTTC
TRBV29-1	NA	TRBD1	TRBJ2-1	CSGGRDRGHEQFF	TGCAGCGGGGGGCGGGACAGGGGTCATGAGCAGTTCTTC
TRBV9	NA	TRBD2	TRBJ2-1	CASSVGASGGNIDEQFF	TGTGCCAGCAGCGTAGGGGCTAGCGGGGGGAATATCGATGAGCAGTTCTTC
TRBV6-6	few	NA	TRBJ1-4	CASSYPRGGEKLFF	TGTGCCAGCAGTTACCCGAGAGGAGGGGAAAAACTGTTTTTT
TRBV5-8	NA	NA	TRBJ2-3	CASSLVWTVGDTQYF	TGTGCCAGCAGCTTGGTGTGGACAGTGGGAGATACGCAGTATTTT
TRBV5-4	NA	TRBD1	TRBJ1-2	CASSRQGGDGYTF	TGTGCCAGCAGCCGACAGGGGGGGGATGGCTACACCTTC
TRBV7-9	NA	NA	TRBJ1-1	CSSSFGGVNTEAFF	TGTTCCAGCAGCTTCGGAGGGGTGAACACTGAAGCTTTCTTT
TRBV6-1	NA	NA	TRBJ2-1	CASSEELFNRYNEQFF	TGTGCCAGCAGTGAAGAGTTGTTCAACCGGTACAATGAGCAGTTCTTC